This record concerns one T cell receptor (beta chain) sequence. Its specificity is unknown. The record originates from a study of PD-1 blockade in classical Hodgkin lymphoma. Broader study findings: Newly diagnosed patients had diversity similar to the baseline diversity of complete responders. At baseline, newly diagnosed patients reportedly showed less TCR diversity than healthy donors.

Sequencing was performed with immunoSEQ multiplex PCR; in TCRdb, only in-frame clones are kept and a portion is missing. The sample consists of about 85,000 clones, around 90% of them appearing once. The CDR3 contains 14 residues. Trimming cost V 4 bases and J 11 bases; bases outside gene matches: 15. Looked up from germline, CDR1 is SGHRS and CDR2 is YFSETQ. Every patient was affected by relapse after autologous stem cell transplantation, while exposure to brentuximab vedotin was not uniform. The specimen was peripheral blood mononuclear cells (PBMCs), collected before the second cycle of nivolumab. The origin of this receptor is a human donor with classical Hodgkin lymphoma. The genes are TRBV5-1 and TRBJ2-7; TRBD2 matches 7 bases. CDR3 in amino acids: CASSAGLGLTAEYF. CDR3 bases: TGCGCCAGCAGCGCCGGACTAGGGCTCACGGCGGAGTACTTC. Full variable domain (remainder filled in from reference TRBV5-1 and TRBJ2-7): KAGVTQTPRYLIKTRGQQVTLSCSPISGHRSVSWYQQTPGQGLQFLFEYFSETQRNKGNFPGRFSGRQFSNSRSEMNVSTLELGDSALYLCASSAGLGLTAEYFGPGTRLTVT.